The 17 T cell receptor beta chains given below trace back to one sample, sequenced in a study of OX40 agonist ivuxolimab in advanced cancers. The table came from immunoSEQ multiplex PCR; TCRdb's copy has only in-frame clones and leaves some out. The sample carries some 50,000 clones, around four fifths recorded once. Sequencing used CD4+ or CD8+ T cells sorted from blood, obtained in a trial of the OX40 agonist ivuxolimab. The receptor source for this set is an adult with an advanced solid tumor such as melanoma, head and neck, liver or kidney cancer.

The chain uses TRBV19 and TRBJ1-1; D call uncertain. The CDR3 has 9 amino acids. Between the trimmed V and J ends, which lost 8 bases and 12 bases, there was a span of 10 bases. Looked up from germline, CDR1 is LNHDA and CDR2 is SQIVND (reference sequence). The CDR3 sequence: CASYFLSFF. The CDR3 nucleotides read TGTGCCAGTTATTTCCTGTCTTTCTTT.

The rearrangement uses TRBV28 and TRBJ1-2; a possible D gene is TRBD1 (5 bases). CDR1 is MDHEN and CDR2 is SYDVKM in the germline V gene. The V gene lost 7 bases and the J gene lost 3 bases, with 15 bases spanning the gap. This CDR3 is built from 14 residues. The CDR3 DNA is TGTGCCAGCACCCGAACGGGGGGTGACTATGGCTACACCTTC. Its translation: CASTRTGGDYGYTF.

The V gene is TRBV6-1, the J gene TRBJ2-7, with 11 bases matching TRBD2. The CDR3 loop spans 15 amino acids. Germline CDR1 is MNHNS and CDR2 is SASEGT. With V trimmed by 6 bases and J by 7 bases, 11 bases remained unmatched. CDR3 sequence reads: CASSPMTSGIGEQYF. For the CDR3, the DNA is TGTGCCAGCAGCCCCATGACTAGCGGGATAGGGGAGCAGTACTTC.

This rearrangement joins TRBV5-1 to TRBJ2-5; D not certain. The CDR3 sequence is 16 residues long. V gave up 4 bases and J gave up 5 bases, with 21 bases separating them. Germline-derived CDR1 and CDR2 are SGHRS and YFSETQ. CDR3 coding DNA: TGCGCCAGCAGCACGGGCTTTTCTCGTGTAGTCGAGACCCAGTACTTC. This gives the protein CASSTGFSRVVETQYF. The full variable domain, its missing parts supplied by reference TRBV5-1 and TRBJ2-5, is KAGVTQTPRYLIKTRGQQVTLSCSPISGHRSVSWYQQTPGQGLQFLFEYFSETQRNKGNFPGRFSGRQFSNSRSEMNVSTLELGDSALYLCASSTGFSRVVETQYFGPGTRLLVL.

The chain uses TRBV6-6 and TRBJ2-2; 9 nucleotides align to TRBD1. CDR3 length: 15 residues. With V trimmed by 6 bases and J by 5 bases, 7 bases remained unmatched. CDR1 is MNHNY and CDR2 is SVGAGI in the germline V gene (reference sequence). The CDR3 DNA is TGTGCCAGCAGGCTCGGACAGGGGCGTACCGGGGAGCTGTTTTTT. Amino acid sequence: CASRLGQGRTGELFF.

This chain links TRBV28 with TRBJ1-5, with D possibly matching TRBD1 (5 bases). The CDR3 spans 13 residues. The germline V gene encodes CDR1 MDHEN and CDR2 SYDVKM. V lost 7 bases, J lost 6 bases, and 13 bases lay in between. The CDR3 DNA follows: TGTGCCAGCACCTTAGACAGAGTTCAGCCCCAGCATTTT. Protein product: CASTLDRVQPQHF. The full variable domain, completed using reference TRBV28 and TRBJ1-5, is DVKVTQSSRYLVKRTGEKVFLECVQDMDHENMFWYRQDPGLGLRLIYFSYDVKMKEKGDIPEGYSVSREKKERFSLILESASTNQTSMYLCASTLDRVQPQHFGDGTRLSIL.

This clone was observed a handful of times. The CDR3 sequence is CASSVRNEQFF. The CDR3 DNA follows: TGTGCCAGCAGCGTGAGGAATGAGCAGTTCTTC. This chain connects TRBV7-9 to TRBJ2-1, with unresolved D. Trimming removed 5 bases from V and 7 bases from J, with 6 bases in between. The germline V gene encodes CDR1 SEHNR and CDR2 FQNEAQ (reference sequence). The CDR3 length is 11 residues.

J is TRBJ2-2 and V is TRBV5-6; TRBD2 might be the D (6 bases). Trimming shortened V by 5 bases and J by 1 base, and 15 bases separated the two germline ends. CDR1 is SGHDT, CDR2 YYEEEE, per germline. This CDR3 has 16 residues. The CDR3 coding sequence is TGTGCCAGCAGTCTGGGGGTAGCGGAGAACACCGGGGAGCTGTTTTTT. As protein: CASSLGVAENTGELFF.

V gene TRBV5-1 combines with J gene TRBJ2-3; D ambiguous. There are 14 residues in the CDR3. V lost 2 bases, J lost 5 bases, and 12 bases lay in between. The germline CDR1 and CDR2 sequences are SGHRS and YFSETQ. The CDR3: CASSLSPMGDTQYF. DNA of the CDR3: TGCGCCAGCAGCTTATCCCCGATGGGAGATACGCAGTATTTT.

The chain has TRBV5-5 and TRBJ2-5; D unresolved. Trimming cost V 3 bases and J 2 bases, with 11 bases left between them. The CDR3 is made up of 14 amino acids. Germline CDR1 and CDR2: SGHKS and YYEKEE (reference sequence). CDR3 nucleotide sequence: TGTGCCAGCAGCTCAATGAACGGGCAAGAGACCCAGTACTTC. As protein: CASSSMNGQETQYF. The full variable domain, rest sourced from reference TRBV5-5 and TRBJ2-5, is DAGVTQSPTHLIKTRGQQVTLRCSPISGHKSVSWYQQVLGQGPQFIFQYYEKEERGRGNFPDRFSARQFPNYSSELNVNALLLGDSALYLCASSSMNGQETQYFGPGTRLLVL.

This clone has a handful of counts. The V and J genes are TRBV29-1 and TRBJ2-3; D perhaps matches TRBD1 (5 bases). Germline V gives CDR1 SQVTM, CDR2 ANQGSEA. Trimming removed 0 bases at V and 2 bases at J, with 15 bases between. This CDR3 is built from 16 residues. CDR3 DNA sequence: TGCAGCGTTGAAGATCCGGCAGGGTGGGCCACAGATACGCAGTATTTT. It specifies CSVEDPAGWATDTQYF.

V usage is TRBV4-1 and J usage is TRBJ2-7, with D possibly called TRBD1 or TRBD2 (5 bases each). The V and J ends lost 3 bases and 5 bases respectively, with 14 bases between them. The CDR3 spans 14 residues. Per the germline V gene, CDR1 is MGHRA and CDR2 is YSYEKL. For the CDR3, the DNA is TGCGCCAGCAGCCAGGGACGGTCTTTGGACGAGCAGTACTTC. Translated, it gives CASSQGRSLDEQYF.

This clone was counted between two and nine times. This chain uses TRBV7-9 with TRBJ2-7, with 8 bases fitting TRBD2. V shed 5 bases, J shed 5 bases, and the junction held 11 bases outside the gene matches. The germline gives CDR1 SEHNR, CDR2 FQNEAQ (reference sequence). The length of the CDR3 is 15 residues. The CDR3 bases are TGTGCCAGCAGCGAGCCGGGACTAGGTTCAAACGAGCAGTACTTC. Its translation: CASSEPGLGSNEQYF.

This rearrangement joins TRBV6-6 to TRBJ1-4, with D unclear. This CDR3 contains 15 residues. Germline-derived CDR1 and CDR2 are MNHNY and SVGAGI (reference sequence). Trimming pared 2 bases from V and 3 bases from J, leaving 10 bases between. The CDR3 spells CASSYQGGANEKLFF. CDR3 in DNA: TGTGCCAGCAGTTACCAAGGAGGCGCTAATGAAAAACTGTTTTTT.

The genes are TRBV12-5 and TRBJ2-1; D unclear. V lost 1 base and J 5 bases, leaving 6 bases between the germline ends. The CDR3 runs 13 residues. Germline CDR1 and CDR2: LGHNT and FRNRAP. The CDR3 bases are TGTGCTAGTGGTTTGGGGGAAAACAATGAGCAGTTCTTC. This translates into CASGLGENNEQFF.

The chain joins TRBV30 to TRBJ2-7; TRBD2 matches 9 bases. Germline values: CDR1 GTSNPN, CDR2 SVGIG (reference sequence). CDR3 size: 16 residues. V was pared by 0 bases and J by 4 bases, with 10 bases of the junction left unmatched. The CDR3 is CAWSVRGSGRIYEQYF. The DNA for the CDR3 is TGTGCCTGGAGTGTACGTGGTAGCGGGAGAATTTACGAGCAGTACTTC.

The J gene is TRBJ2-7, the V gene TRBV7-2; D unresolved. V was pared by 3 bases and J by 0 bases, with 15 bases between. The CDR3 loop spans 16 amino acids. The germline V gene encodes CDR1 SGHTA and CDR2 FQGNSA. In DNA, the CDR3 is TGTGCCAGCAGCTTCTACGACCCCCAGAGCTCCTACGAGCAGTACTTC. Protein: CASSFYDPQSSYEQYF. The entire variable domain, with the rest obtained from reference TRBV7-2 and TRBJ2-7, is as follows: GAGVSQSPSNKVTEKGKDVELRCDPISGHTALYWYRQSLGQGLEFLIYFQGNSAPDKSGLPSDRFSAERTGGSVSTLTIQRTQQEDSAVYLCASSFYDPQSSYEQYFGPGTRLTVT.